Many counts were recorded for the clone carrying this T cell receptor beta chain. These data originate in a study of T-cell reconstitution after alpha-beta-depleted transplantation in children. Preparation of the TCRbeta library used unique molecular identifiers. TCRdb fed the PCR reads into MiXCR, producing one record per CDR3 protein. The table includes 300,000 to 400,000 distinct CDR3 sequences, less than 15% detected once. The ends were cut back, 3 bases at V and 3 bases at J, with 5 bases in the middle. This CDR3 is 12 amino acids long. From germline, CDR1 is SNHLY and CDR2 FYNNEI. The TCR comes from a human donor who donated a stem cell graft to a child with Fanconi anemia. The sample was PBMCs, taken from the stem cell graft. V gene TRBV2 combines with J gene TRBJ1-2; the D gene is possibly TRBD1 (5 bases). CDR3 DNA: TGTGCCAGCAGTGAGGGGGACTATGGCTACACCTTC. This sequence encodes CASSEGDYGYTF.